This T cell receptor beta chain was identified in a study of Tregs in tolerant kidney transplant recipients. TCRdb's copy holds only in-frame clones and misses some; the assay was immunoSEQ multiplex PCR. The top ten clones hold 0.56% of a sample with roughly 80,000 clones, 95% to 98% of them seen once. Study outcomes and limitations: In tolerant patients, donor-specific Tregs outgrew total Tregs, suggesting antigen-driven expansion.

From germline, CDR1 is SGHTA and CDR2 FQGTGA. The V end was cut by 3 bases, the J end by 4 bases, with 10 bases between. There are 15 residues in the CDR3. In regard to this clone: Its antigen remains unidentified.

Source: CD4+ T cells from blood, taken before the transplant. This chain links TRBV7-3 with TRBJ2-6; no reliable D call. This sequence was found in a human donor who received a combined kidney and bone marrow transplant. As DNA, the CDR3 is TGTGCCAGCAGCTTTCCACTTTCCGGGGCCAACGTCCTGACTTTC. Translating it yields CASSFPLSGANVLTF.